What follows are 15 T cell receptor beta chains derived from one specimen sequenced in a study of early T cells in non-severe SARS-CoV-2 infection. TCRdb analysed the 5' RACE reads with MiXCR anew, one entry per CDR3 protein. The sample records some 59,000 distinct CDR3 sequences, over 7% being singletons. Input material: whole blood. Every receptor here comes from an adult who was a healthcare worker with PCR-confirmed SARS-CoV-2 infection or an uninfected control (not recorded which).

This clonotype was seen a few times. The rearrangement links TRBV7-9 to TRBJ2-2; D perhaps matches TRBD1 (6 bases). This CDR3 spans 17 amino acids. V lost 5 bases to trimming and J lost 0 bases, with 16 bases between them. In germline, CDR1 is SEHNR, CDR2 FQNEAQ (reference sequence). This chain's CDR3 is CASSPRAGAANTGELFF. CDR3 nucleotides: TGTGCCAGCAGCCCCAGGGCAGGGGCCGCGAACACCGGGGAGCTGTTTTTT. Combining the CDR3 with reference TRBV7-9 and TRBJ2-2 gives the whole variable domain DTGVSQNPRHKITKRGQNVTFRCDPISEHNRLYWYRQTLGQGPEFLTYFQNEAQLEKSRLLSDRFSAERPKGSFSTLEIQRTEQGDSAMYLCASSPRAGAANTGELFFGEGSRLTVL.

This clonotype was picked up many times. V usage is TRBV5-4 and J usage is TRBJ2-1; 7 bases are a match to TRBD1. V dropped 6 bases and J dropped 4; count of bases not matched to a gene: 7. Germline lookup yields CDR1 SGHNT and CDR2 YYREEE (reference sequence). The length of the CDR3 is 14 residues. CDR3 protein: CASNPGQQYNEQFF. CDR3 DNA sequence: TGTGCCAGCAACCCGGGACAGCAGTACAATGAGCAGTTCTTC.

This clonotype has a count of ten or more. The rearrangement joins TRBV5-1 to TRBJ2-5, with TRBD2 identical over 8 bases. Unmatched junction bases numbered 14, after V lost 7 bases and J lost 0 bases. CDR3 length: 17 amino acids. The germline V gene encodes CDR1 SGHRS and CDR2 YFSETQ. CDR3 in DNA: TGCGCCAGCGCTGGTACTAGCGGACCTAAAAACCAAGAGACCCAGTACTTC. It is translated as CASAGTSGPKNQETQYF.

This clonotype was found many times. This sequence joins TRBV2 and TRBJ2-1; no firm D call. CDR1 and CDR2 (germline): SNHLY, FYNNEI. This CDR3 region has 10 residues. The V gene lost 3 bases and the J gene lost 10 bases, with 4 bases spanning the gap. CDR3: CASSEAEQFF. The CDR3 nucleotides read TGTGCCAGCAGTGAGGCCGAGCAGTTCTTC.

This clonotype has just a few counts. The chain joins TRBV5-1 to TRBJ2-1, with TRBD1 matching 8 bases. From germline, CDR1 is SGHRS and CDR2 YFSETQ. The CDR3 consists of 13 residues. The V segment lost 5 bases and the J segment 7 bases; nucleotides outside the gene matches: 5. CDR3 in DNA: TGCGCCAGCAGTTGGCAGGGGGCAAATGAGCAGTTCTTC. Amino acids: CASSWQGANEQFF.

The sample holds a few counts of this clonotype. The rearrangement uses TRBV7-3 and TRBJ2-2; D remains unclear. V lost 4 bases and J 1 base, leaving 16 bases between the germline ends. Germline V gives CDR1 SGHTA, CDR2 FQGTGA. The CDR3 length is 17 residues. Here the CDR3 DNA reads TGTGCCAGCAGCTCCCTCAACCGGGTACAGAACACCGGGGAGCTGTTTTTT. It translates to CASSSLNRVQNTGELFF.

The chain uses TRBV7-3 and TRBJ1-2; D not resolved. CDR1 SGHTA and CDR2 FQGTGA come from the germline V gene. Trimming stripped 5 bases from V and 7 bases from J, with 14 bases between. The CDR3 is 13 residues long. For the CDR3, the DNA is TGTGCCAGCAGCCCAGGACGGGGAACTGGCTACACCTTC. This codes for CASSPGRGTGYTF.

The chain uses TRBV21-1 and TRBJ1-1. TRBV21-1 is designated a pseudogene. CDR3 length: 12 amino acids. CDR3 in amino acids: CASMTVNTEAFF. In nucleotides, the CDR3 is TGTGCCAGCATGACTGTGAACACTGAAGCTTTCTTT.

This clonotype was counted ten times or more. The V gene is TRBV6-5, the J gene TRBJ1-1, with TRBD1 as a possible D gene (6 bases). Trimming left V 6 bases short and J 0 bases short, with 8 bases between. CDR3 length: 13 residues. The germline V gene has CDR1 MNHEY and CDR2 SVGAGI. The CDR3 region has the DNA TGTGCCAGCAGCGGACAGCTGAACACTGAAGCTTTCTTT. Translating it yields CASSGQLNTEAFF.

This clonotype was found many times. V usage is TRBV27 and J usage is TRBJ1-5; D gene ambiguous. This CDR3 contains 14 residues. CDR1 and CDR2 (germline): MNHEY, SMNVEV (reference sequence). The V and J ends lost 4 bases and 0 bases respectively, with 7 bases between them. CDR3 DNA sequence: TGTGCCAGCAGTTCCTTTTATAGCAATCAGCCCCAGCATTTT. Protein: CASSSFYSNQPQHF.

This clonotype showed up many times. The chain uses TRBV5-1 and TRBJ1-1; no clear D gene. CDR1 is SGHRS, CDR2 YFSETQ, per germline. Trimming stripped 0 bases from V and 1 base from J, with 4 bases between. The CDR3 loop spans 13 amino acids. In DNA, the CDR3 is TGCGCCAGCAGCTTGGCCGGGAACACTGAAGCTTTCTTT. The encoded protein is CASSLAGNTEAFF.

CDR3 nucleotide sequence: TGTGCCTGGAGTCCAGGGGGCTTTTCCGATACGCAGTATTTT. As protein: CAWSPGGFSDTQYF. V gene TRBV30 combines with J gene TRBJ2-3; 8 bases map to TRBD1. The germline V gene encodes CDR1 GTSNPN and CDR2 SVGIG (reference sequence). The CDR3 extends over 14 amino acids. With 2 bases clipped from V and 6 bases from J, the junction kept 7 bases outside the gene matches.

This chain links TRBV4-2 with TRBJ2-7; TRBD2 agrees at 11 bases. The germline V gene encodes CDR1 LGHNA and CDR2 YNFKEQ. J was trimmed by 3 bases and V by 0 bases; bases with no gene match: 4. This CDR3 comprises 16 residues. The DNA of the CDR3 is TGTGCCAGCAGCCAAGATGGGACTAGCGGTCGCTACGAGCAGTACTTC. This gives the protein CASSQDGTSGRYEQYF.

The CDR3: CASSVGGENIQYF. The CDR3 coding sequence is TGTGCCAGCAGCGTAGGAGGGGAAAACATTCAGTACTTC. This chain joins TRBV5-4 and TRBJ2-4, with a tentative D call TRBD2 (6 bases). Trimming shortened V by 4 bases and J by 5 bases, and 10 bases separated the two germline ends. The CDR3 has 13 residues. The germline CDR1 and CDR2 sequences are SGHNT and YYREEE (reference sequence).

The genes are TRBV3-1 and TRBJ1-2, with TRBD1 identical over 8 bases. This CDR3 has 14 residues. Germline loops: CDR1 LGHDT, CDR2 YNNKEL (reference sequence). Trimming at V came to 2 bases and at J to 4 bases, leaving 3 bases not matched to a gene. CDR3 sequence reads: CASSQSTGGYGYTF. CDR3 DNA: TGTGCCAGCAGCCAATCAACAGGGGGCTATGGCTACACCTTC.